The table lists the clone carrying this T cell receptor beta chain with many counts. Germline V gene lookup returns CDR1 DFQATT and CDR2 SNEGSKA (reference sequence). The CDR3 length is 14 residues. Germline trimming cut 6 bases from V and 6 bases from J; bases unmatched to any gene: 8. The entry originates in a study of neurological immune-mediated disorders. TCRdb redid the calling of the 5' RACE reads with MiXCR, one entry per CDR3 protein. This table has 65,000 to 85,000 distinct CDR3 sequences, 2.5% to 4% appearing once. The sample was PBMCs. This clonotype originated in a woman aged 45-59 years with multiple sclerosis. The chain is built from TRBV20-1 and TRBJ2-1, with 10 positions matching TRBD2. CDR3 protein: CSAPTSGIFNEQFF. The CDR3 DNA reads as TGCAGTGCACCTACTAGCGGGATCTTCAATGAGCAGTTCTTC.